The 32 T cell receptor beta chains below were found in one sample sequenced in a study of T cells in Graves' hyperthyroidism and ophthalmopathy. What was amplified from RNA transcripts were TCR beta CDR3 regions. RT-PCR in the first round (using the HTBI primer set) targeted the TCR CDR3. Via MiXCR, TCRdb re-called the multiplex PCR reads, giving one row per CDR3 protein. The top ten clones hold around 15% of a sample with roughly 720,000 distinct CDR3 sequences, 17% of them seen once. Sequences were obtained from blood. The source is a man between 50 and 59 years old with Graves' hyperthyroidism.

In its sample, this clonotype was seen a few times. The rearrangement joins TRBV6-1 to TRBJ2-7, with D unresolved. The CDR3 consists of 12 residues. Trimming removed 10 bases at V and 7 bases at J, with 17 bases between. CDR1 and CDR2 (germline): MNHNS, SASEGT. In DNA, the CDR3 is TGTGCCACCGGGTCGCTCGGACGGGAGCAGTACTTC. The encoded protein is CATGSLGREQYF.

This clonotype was counted many times. This rearrangement joins TRBV6-5 to TRBJ2-3; the D gene is possibly TRBD2 (5 bases). V lost 0 bases and J lost 1, with 8 bases in between. The CDR3 consists of 15 residues. CDR1 and CDR2 from the germline V gene are MNHEY and SVGAGI. CDR3 residues: CASSYSNGGTDTQYF. CDR3 bases: TGTGCCAGCAGTTACTCGAACGGGGGCACAGATACGCAGTATTTT.

This clonotype was picked up many times. The genes are TRBV7-3 and TRBJ2-5, with D possibly called TRBD1 or TRBD2 (5 bases each). CDR3 size: 13 residues. V lost 3 bases and J 5 bases, leaving 10 bases between the germline ends. The germline CDR1 and CDR2 sequences are SGHTA and FQGTGA. CDR3 region: CASSLGPEETQYF. Here the CDR3 DNA reads TGTGCCAGCAGCTTGGGACCCGAGGAGACCCAGTACTTC. Using reference TRBV7-3 and TRBJ2-5 for the parts outside the CDR3, the full variable domain is GAGVSQTPSNKVTEKGKYVELRCDPISGHTALYWYRQSLGQGPEFLIYFQGTGAADDSGLPNDRFFAVRPEGSVSTLKIQRTERGDSAVYLCASSLGPEETQYFGPGTRLLVL.

The chain links TRBV5-1 to TRBJ2-1; 10 bases are a match to TRBD2. The CDR3 is 18 amino acids. Looked up from germline, CDR1 is SGHRS and CDR2 is YFSETQ. Unmatched junction bases numbered 11, after V lost 1 base and J lost 4 bases. The CDR3 loop reads CASSLRFTSGTWYNEQFF. CDR3 DNA: TGCGCCAGCAGCTTGCGGTTCACTAGCGGGACCTGGTACAATGAGCAGTTCTTC.

The chain carries TRBV2 and TRBJ1-2; 9 nucleotides match TRBD1. The CDR3 runs 17 residues. The germline V gene encodes CDR1 SNHLY and CDR2 FYNNEI. V shed 6 bases, J shed 1 base, and the junction held 12 bases outside the gene matches. Here the CDR3 reads CASRPSRDREFNYGYTF. Here the CDR3 DNA reads TGTGCCAGCAGGCCTTCCCGGGACAGGGAGTTTAACTATGGCTACACCTTC.

This clonotype was seen more than once but under ten times. The chain is built from TRBV20-1 and TRBJ2-1, with 10 bases fitting TRBD2. Germline-derived CDR1 and CDR2 are DFQATT and SNEGSKA (reference sequence). The V segment lost 0 bases and the J segment 9 bases; nucleotides outside the gene matches: 5. The CDR3 sequence is 14 residues long. CDR3 sequence: CSARDMVAGGEQFF. The CDR3 DNA follows: TGCAGTGCTAGAGATATGGTAGCGGGAGGTGAGCAGTTCTTC.

This clonotype has a single count. V is TRBV20-1 and J is TRBJ1-1, with TRBD1 as a possible D gene (6 bases). Looked up from germline, CDR1 is DFQATT and CDR2 is SNEGSKA (reference sequence). The CDR3 contains 14 residues. Trimming removed 3 bases at V and 1 base at J, with 12 bases between. The CDR3 reads CSARTSTGNTEAFF. CDR3 in DNA: TGCAGTGCTAGGACTTCGACAGGGAACACTGAAGCTTTCTTT.

The chain recombines TRBV7-3 with TRBJ2-1, with D possibly being TRBD1 (5 bases). There are 13 residues in the CDR3. Germline CDR1 is SGHTA and CDR2 is FQGTGA. With 7 bases removed from V and 6 bases from J, the gap between germline ends came to 13 bases. The CDR3: CASTRGNSNEQFF. CDR3 bases: TGTGCCAGCACAAGGGGTAATTCCAATGAGCAGTTCTTC.

The CDR3 DNA is TGTGCCAGCAACCCCTTCAACAGGGAAACCTACGAGCAGTACTTC. This gives the protein CASNPFNRETYEQYF. The chain joins TRBV7-9 to TRBJ2-7, with D perhaps TRBD1 (6 bases). CDR1 and CDR2 from the germline V gene are SEHNR and FQNEAQ (reference sequence). V was cut by 7 bases and J by 2 bases, with 18 bases left in between. This CDR3 is built from 15 residues.

J is TRBJ1-5 and V is TRBV24-1; D not resolved. Trimming stripped 2 bases from V and 3 bases from J, with 7 bases between. Germline CDR1 and CDR2: KGHDR and SFDVKD. This CDR3 contains 14 residues. The CDR3 coding sequence is TGTGCCACCAGTGATTGGGTAGACAATCAGCCCCAGCATTTT. It codes for CATSDWVDNQPQHF.

CDR3 region: CASSKRTGGTYEQYF. CDR3 in DNA: TGTGCCAGTAGTAAGAGGACAGGGGGCACCTACGAGCAGTACTTC. The chain joins TRBV19 to TRBJ2-7; 11 bases are a match to TRBD1. Per the germline V gene, CDR1 is LNHDA and CDR2 is SQIVND (reference sequence). V gave up 4 bases and J gave up 2 bases; unmatched junction bases: 4. CDR3 length equals 15 residues.

This clonotype was seen many times. V is TRBV12-3 or TRBV12-4 and J is TRBJ2-1; 7 nucleotides align to TRBD1. V was pared by 6 bases and J by 3 bases, with 5 bases of the junction left unmatched. The CDR3 consists of 14 residues. For the CDR3, the DNA is TGTGCCAGCAGCCAACGGACAGGCTACAATGAGCAGTTCTTC. Its protein is CASSQRTGYNEQFF.

This chain links TRBV20-1 with TRBJ1-6; D not resolved. Looked up from germline, CDR1 is DFQATT and CDR2 is SNEGSKA (reference sequence). This CDR3 is built from 11 residues. V shed 0 bases and J shed 14 bases, with 8 bases lying between them. CDR3 in amino acids: CSARDQGSLHF. As DNA, the CDR3 is TGCAGTGCTAGAGATCAAGGATCCCTCCACTTT.

There are many counts of this clonotype. The chain joins TRBV28 to TRBJ2-4, with D possibly being TRBD2 (5 bases). V lost 3 bases and J lost 10, with 13 bases in between. The CDR3 spans 13 residues. The germline V gene encodes CDR1 MDHEN and CDR2 SYDVKM. The CDR3 region is CASSFISSGIQYF. The CDR3 DNA sequence: TGTGCCAGCAGTTTTATTTCCAGCGGAATTCAGTACTTC.

This clonotype was detected ten times or more. The rearrangement joins TRBV7-9 to TRBJ2-7; unclear D gene. The CDR3 has 14 amino acids. CDR1 and CDR2 (germline): SEHNR, FQNEAQ (reference sequence). V lost 7 bases to trimming and J lost 2 bases, with 15 bases between them. Here the CDR3 reads CASTPSAETYEQYF. CDR3 nucleotides: TGTGCCAGCACCCCATCGGCAGAGACCTACGAGCAGTACTTC.

This clonotype was recorded a few times. The chain combines TRBV3-1 with TRBJ1-2; 9 bases match TRBD1. The CDR3 extends over 14 amino acids. V shed 5 bases, J shed 7 bases, and the junction held 8 bases outside the gene matches. Germline V gene lookup returns CDR1 LGHDT and CDR2 YNNKEL (reference sequence). CDR3 loop: CASSDPTGGGGYTF. In DNA, the CDR3 is TGTGCCAGCAGCGACCCCACAGGGGGCGGTGGCTACACCTTC.

This chain links TRBV14 with TRBJ2-6, with a weak D call TRBD2 (5 bases). The CDR3 is 16 residues long. CDR1 is SGHDN and CDR2 is FVKESK in the germline V gene. V shed 4 bases and J shed 0 bases, with 10 bases lying between them. In nucleotides, the CDR3 is TGTGCCAGCAGCCGCGGGTGGGTCTCTGGGGCCAACGTCCTGACTTTC. It encodes CASSRGWVSGANVLTF. Full variable domain (rest looked up from reference TRBV14 and TRBJ2-6): EAGVTQFPSHSVIEKGQTVTLRCDPISGHDNLYWYRRVMGKEIKFLLHFVKESKQDESGMPNNRFLAERTGGTYSTLKVQPAELEDSGVYFCASSRGWVSGANVLTFGAGSRLTVL.

This clonotype was seen only a few times. The rearrangement joins TRBV18 to TRBJ1-1; D unclear. Germline CDR1 KGHSH, CDR2 LQKENI. The CDR3 spans 13 residues. The V and J ends lost 5 bases and 2 bases respectively, with 9 bases between them. This CDR3 reads CASSTYVNTEAFF. The CDR3 DNA reads TGTGCCAGCTCAACTTACGTAAACACTGAAGCTTTCTTT.

This clonotype has ten or more counts. The J gene is TRBJ2-2, the V gene TRBV28; TRBD2 matches at 7 bases. The CDR3 length is 14 residues. Germline V lookup: CDR1 MDHEN, CDR2 SYDVKM. V dropped 7 bases and J dropped 4; count of bases not matched to a gene: 6. CDR3 residues: CASTGGSRTGELFF. The CDR3 DNA is TGTGCCAGCACGGGCGGGAGTCGCACCGGGGAGCTGTTTTTT. Combining the CDR3 with reference TRBV28 and TRBJ2-2 gives the whole variable domain DVKVTQSSRYLVKRTGEKVFLECVQDMDHENMFWYRQDPGLGLRLIYFSYDVKMKEKGDIPEGYSVSREKKERFSLILESASTNQTSMYLCASTGGSRTGELFFGEGSRLTVL.

Remarks on this clonotype: A read error may be the cause here, since a much bigger clone is one base away. The conserved final phenylalanine or tryptophan is absent from the CDR3, which likely points to a read error. This chain connects TRBV20-1 to TRBJ2-7, with 8 bases that match TRBD1. Losses at the gene ends were 2 bases for V and 0 bases for J; bases not matched to a gene: 6. This CDR3 spans 15 amino acids. CDR1 and CDR2 (germline): DFQATT, SNEGSKA (reference sequence). The CDR3 reads CSARSQTGASYEQYL. Here the CDR3 DNA reads TGCAGTGCTAGAAGCCAGACAGGGGCCTCCTACGAGCAGTACCTC.

The rearrangement joins TRBV20-1 to TRBJ2-7; D not certain. CDR1 is DFQATT, CDR2 SNEGSKA, per germline (reference sequence). This CDR3 has 14 residues. V was shortened by 0 bases and J by 2 bases, with 11 bases between the two germline ends. The CDR3 protein is CSARDRDGAYEQYF. The CDR3 nucleotides are TGCAGTGCTAGAGATCGAGACGGAGCCTACGAGCAGTACTTC.

The gene calls are TRBV4-1 and TRBJ2-5; 9 bases are a match to TRBD2. CDR3 size: 16 residues. The V segment lost 1 base and the J segment 1 base; nucleotides outside the gene matches: 4. Germline V gene lookup returns CDR1 MGHRA and CDR2 YSYEKL. CDR3 bases: TGCGCCAGCAGCCAAGGGACTAGCGTTTCCCAAGAGACCCAGTACTTC. It translates to CASSQGTSVSQETQYF.

This clonotype was counted many times. The rearrangement joins TRBV2 to TRBJ1-1; weak D call: TRBD1 (5 bases). The CDR3 is made up of 14 amino acids. The germline V and J ends were trimmed by 6 bases and 1 base, with 12 bases remaining between them. CDR1 is SNHLY, CDR2 FYNNEI, per germline. CDR3 nucleotides: TGTGCCAGCAGGAGTCGGGGACGGAACACTGAAGCTTTCTTT. It specifies CASRSRGRNTEAFF.

This chain connects TRBV5-6 to TRBJ1-5; tentative D call: TRBD1 (6 bases). CDR3 size: 17 residues. V dropped 4 bases and J dropped 2 bases, with 19 bases sitting between them. Looked up from germline, CDR1 is SGHDT and CDR2 is YYEEEE. CDR3 residues: CASSAAGVTGRNQPQHF. The CDR3 nucleotides read TGTGCCAGCAGCGCAGCGGGCGTGACAGGACGCAATCAGCCCCAGCATTTT.

V and J are TRBV25-1 and TRBJ2-2; D call uncertain. Looked up from germline, CDR1 is MGHDK and CDR2 is SYGVNS. This CDR3 comprises 12 residues. The V end lost 4 bases, the J end lost 7 bases, and 7 bases lay between the germline ends. DNA of the CDR3: TGTGCCAGCAGTGGTTACAACGGGGAGCTGTTTTTT. It is translated as CASSGYNGELFF.

This clonotype was seen many times. V gene TRBV12-3 or TRBV12-4 combines with J gene TRBJ1-4; TRBD1 agrees at 10 bases. J lost 8 bases, V lost 2 bases, and 2 bases had no gene match. The CDR3 runs 14 residues. The CDR3 loop reads CASSLRQGAEKLFF. As DNA, the CDR3 is TGTGCCAGCAGTTTAAGACAGGGGGCGGAAAAACTGTTTTTT.

This clonotype was found many times. The DNA for the CDR3 is TGTGCCTGGAGTTTTCCCCGGGACTACCTCTCCTACGAGCAGTACTTC. Translating it yields CAWSFPRDYLSYEQYF. The chain recombines TRBV30 with TRBJ2-7, with 7 bases aligning to TRBD2. CDR1 is GTSNPN and CDR2 is SVGIG in the germline V gene (reference sequence). V trimming: 2 bases; J trimming: 0 bases; junction bases outside the gene matches: 10. The CDR3 is 16 amino acids. The entire variable domain, with the rest obtained from reference TRBV30 and TRBJ2-7, is as follows: SQTIHQWPATLVQPVGSPLSLECTVEGTSNPNLYWYRQAAGRGLQLLFYSVGIGQISSEVPQNLSASRPQDRQFILSSKKLLLSDSGFYLCAWSFPRDYLSYEQYFGPGTRLTVT.

Ten or more counts support this clonotype. The chain has TRBV3-1 and TRBJ1-2; D is undetermined. Trimming took 3 bases from V and 4 from J, leaving 15 bases between them. Germline CDR1 reads LGHDT; CDR2 reads YNNKEL (reference sequence). The CDR3 sequence is 15 residues long. CDR3: CASSQSLAAGYGYTF. In DNA form, the CDR3 reads TGTGCCAGCAGCCAGAGCTTAGCCGCTGGCTATGGCTACACCTTC. The entire variable domain, with the rest obtained from reference TRBV3-1 and TRBJ1-2, is as follows: DTAVSQTPKYLVTQMGNDKSIKCEQNLGHDTMYWYKQDSKKFLKIMFSYNNKELIINETVPNRFSPKSPDKAHLNLHINSLELGDSAVYFCASSQSLAAGYGYTFGSGTRLTVV.

The chain has TRBV5-6 and TRBJ2-5; the D is unclear. The CDR3 spans 14 residues. From germline, CDR1 is SGHDT and CDR2 YYEEEE. The V and J ends lost 1 base and 5 bases respectively, with 12 bases between them. The CDR3 DNA is TGTGCCAGCAGCTTGCCCGGCAGCTTGGAGACCCAGTACTTC. It yields the protein CASSLPGSLETQYF.

With regard to this clonotype: This may arise from a read error, as a much more abundant clone is one base away. V and J are TRBV20-1 and TRBJ2-1; D is uncertain. The CDR3 totals 13 residues. CDR1 DFQATT and CDR2 SNEGSKA come from the germline V gene (reference sequence). The CDR3 DNA follows: TGCAGTGCTAGAGATGGAGCGATCAGTGAGCAGTCCTTC. It specifies CSARDGAISEQSF.

This clonotype was detected ten times or more. The chain is built from TRBV3-1 and TRBJ1-1, with 8 bases identical to TRBD1. This CDR3 comprises 15 residues. Trimming took 4 bases from V and 4 from J; bases not matched to a gene: 8. From germline, CDR1 is LGHDT and CDR2 YNNKEL (reference sequence). The CDR3 protein is CASSPGTGRSTEAFF. The CDR3 coding sequence is TGTGCCAGCAGCCCCGGGACAGGCAGGAGCACTGAAGCTTTCTTT.

Ten or more counts support this clonotype. The V gene is TRBV20-1, the J gene TRBJ2-7; either TRBD1 or TRBD2 may fit D (5 bases each). V gave up 5 bases and J gave up 1 base, with 15 bases separating them. CDR3 length: 14 residues. Germline V CDR1 and CDR2: DFQATT, SNEGSKA (reference sequence). In DNA form, the CDR3 reads TGCAGTGCTCGGGACCCTTTCACTTCCTACGAGCAGTACTTC. It codes for CSARDPFTSYEQYF.